These 5 T cell receptor beta chains originate from one sample sequenced in a study of T-cell memory formation after mild COVID-19. One entry per CDR3 protein, called by TCRdb with MiXCR from the 5' RACE reads. The table records about 240,000 distinct CDR3 sequences, around 10% of them present only once. Sequencing input: PBMCs or a T cell subset sorted from them (not recorded which). All receptors come from a young man who had mild COVID-19 (a few samples of this study predate the infection). Cell type and time point are not known.

This chain connects TRBV6-1 to TRBJ1-5; D remains ambiguous. V dropped 11 bases and J dropped 3 bases, with 20 bases sitting between them. The germline gives CDR1 MNHNS, CDR2 SASEGT. This CDR3 has 15 amino acids. CDR3 region: CAASWWTSPNQPQHF. The CDR3 DNA follows: TGTGCCGCGTCCTGGTGGACCAGCCCCAATCAGCCCCAGCATTTT.

The V call is TRBV20-1, the J call TRBJ2-2, with D possibly being TRBD1 or TRBD2 (5 bases each). Germline V lookup: CDR1 DFQATT, CDR2 SNEGSKA (reference sequence). This CDR3 region has 15 residues. V shed 6 bases and J shed 0 bases, with 14 bases lying between them. The CDR3 DNA is TGCAGTGCGCGTAAGGGACGGACGAACACCGGGGAGCTGTTTTTT. Residues: CSARKGRTNTGELFF.

This chain links TRBV21-1 with TRBJ2-7; the DNA was not used to check the table's D call, TRBD1. TRBV21-1 represents a pseudogene. The CDR3 is made up of 14 amino acids. CDR3 DNA sequence: TGTGCCAGCAGCAAAGGGGTCGCCATCTACGAGCAGTACGTC. Its translation is CASSKGVAIYEQYV.

This clonotype came up many times. The chain's CDR3 is CASRVGEETQYF. CDR3 coding DNA: TGTGCCAGCAGGGTGGGAGAAGAGACCCAGTACTTC. This sequence joins TRBV6-5 and TRBJ2-5; the D gene is possibly TRBD2 (5 bases). Trimming removed 6 bases from V and 3 bases from J, with 8 bases in between. The CDR3 runs 12 residues. Germline assignment: CDR1 MNHEY and CDR2 SVGAGI.

This clonotype came up many times. J is TRBJ2-7 and V is TRBV4-2, with D possibly being TRBD1 (6 bases). Germline V gene lookup returns CDR1 LGHNA and CDR2 YNFKEQ. The V gene lost 4 bases and the J gene lost 0 bases, with 16 bases spanning the gap. There are 16 residues in the CDR3. The DNA for the CDR3 is TGTGCCAGCAGCCGCCTGGACAGCCCTAGCTCCTACGAGCAGTACTTC. This gives the protein CASSRLDSPSSYEQYF.